Below, 30 T cell receptor beta chains from the same sample are listed, as sequenced in a study of shared clonotypes between healthy human individuals. Using immunoSEQ multiplex PCR, the repertoire was profiled, and TCRdb retains in-frame clones only, with some absent. The sample lists 1,400,000 or so clones, approximately 98.5% seen once, with 0.36% in the top ten. The specimen was naive CD4+ T cells sorted from blood. Subset: CD45RA+ positively selected. Receptors were obtained from a man younger than 45 in good health.

The V call is TRBV29-1, the J call TRBJ2-5; D tentatively reads TRBD1 or TRBD2 (6 bases each). The germline V gene has CDR1 SQVTM and CDR2 ANQGSEA. The germline V and J ends were trimmed by 3 bases and 9 bases, with 23 bases remaining between them. This CDR3 comprises 15 residues. In DNA form, the CDR3 reads TGCAGCGTTGAGGGGGGCGGCGGGGTCCTTGTGTCCCAGTACTTC. Its translation: CSVEGGGGVLVSQYF.

CDR3 in amino acids: CASSEYGRATGELFF. DNA of the CDR3: TGTGCCAGCAGTGAATACGGGAGGGCCACCGGGGAGCTGTTTTTT. This sequence joins TRBV25-1 and TRBJ2-2; 8 positions agree with TRBD2. This CDR3 has 15 residues. Per germline, CDR1 MGHDK and CDR2 SYGVNS. The J segment lost 4 bases and the V segment lost 0 bases, leaving 1 base of the junction unmatched.

This clone came up once. The chain links TRBV29-1 to TRBJ2-7; the D is unclear. The CDR3 contains 11 residues. The V gene lost 4 bases and the J gene lost 3 bases, with 7 bases spanning the gap. CDR1 is SQVTM, CDR2 ANQGSEA, per germline. The CDR3 region is CSVASDYEQYF. The CDR3 DNA reads as TGCAGCGTTGCTTCCGACTACGAGCAGTACTTC.

The chain uses TRBV7-2 and TRBJ2-3, with 13 bases matching TRBD2. Losses at the gene ends were 2 bases for V and 4 bases for J; bases not matched to a gene: 6. The germline V gene has CDR1 SGHTA and CDR2 FQGNSA. The CDR3 runs 17 residues. For the CDR3, the DNA is TGTGCCAGCAGCTTACTCGGACTAGCGGGAGCTGCAGATACGCAGTATTTT. Residues: CASSLLGLAGAADTQYF. The full variable domain, its missing parts supplied by reference TRBV7-2 and TRBJ2-3, is GAGVSQSPSNKVTEKGKDVELRCDPISGHTALYWYRQSLGQGLEFLIYFQGNSAPDKSGLPSDRFSAERTGGSVSTLTIQRTQQEDSAVYLCASSLLGLAGAADTQYFGPGTRLTVL.

The chain carries TRBV2 and TRBJ2-1; TRBD2 is a possible D gene (6 bases). The CDR3 is made up of 15 amino acids. V lost 9 bases and J lost 5, with 20 bases in between. Germline V lookup: CDR1 SNHLY, CDR2 FYNNEI. This CDR3 is CARGGWREGDNEQFF. The CDR3 DNA follows: TGTGCCAGGGGAGGCTGGCGGGAAGGCGACAATGAGCAGTTCTTC.

The gene calls are TRBV6-4 and TRBJ2-7; 12 nucleotides align to TRBD2. The trim removed 4 bases at V and 1 base at J, leaving 11 bases unmatched. Germline CDR1 and CDR2: MRHNA and SNTAGT. The CDR3 length is 18 residues. CDR3 sequence reads: CASSGGVQTSGSSYEQYF. DNA for the CDR3: TGTGCCAGCAGTGGCGGCGTACAGACTAGCGGGAGTTCCTACGAGCAGTACTTC.

About this clone: Other DNA sequences in the same sample also yield this CDR3. The chain links TRBV27 to TRBJ2-1; possibly TRBD2 for D (5 bases). The CDR3 runs 13 residues. CDR1 is MNHEY and CDR2 is SMNVEV in the germline V gene (reference sequence). Trimming cost V 6 bases and J 4 bases, with 10 bases left between them. CDR3 in DNA: TGTGCCAGCAGCCGGGGATCGTACAATGAGCAGTTCTTC. Protein: CASSRGSYNEQFF.

The chain links TRBV5-4 to TRBJ1-4; D not certain. The V end was cut by 0 bases, the J end by 8 bases, with 11 bases between. Looked up from germline, CDR1 is SGHNT and CDR2 is YYREEE (reference sequence). The CDR3 has 14 amino acids. The CDR3 DNA reads TGTGCCAGCAGCTTGGCCGGGAATAGAGAAAAACTGTTTTTT. Translating gives CASSLAGNREKLFF.

The chain recombines TRBV9 with TRBJ2-1; D may be TRBD1 or TRBD2 (5 bases each). The V and J ends lost 5 bases and 0 bases respectively, with 15 bases between them. This CDR3 contains 16 residues. Per germline, CDR1 SGDLS and CDR2 YYNGEE. The CDR3 loop is CASSPRGTFSYNEQFF. As DNA, the CDR3 is TGTGCCAGCAGTCCACGGGGCACATTCTCCTACAATGAGCAGTTCTTC.

The V gene is TRBV9, the J gene TRBJ2-5; D not certain. CDR3 size: 14 residues. The germline V gene has CDR1 SGDLS and CDR2 YYNGEE. Trimming removed 3 bases at V and 0 bases at J, with 9 bases between. CDR3 coding DNA: TGTGCCAGCAGCGCCTACAATAACCAAGAGACCCAGTACTTC. Translated, it gives CASSAYNNQETQYF. The full variable domain, rest sourced from reference TRBV9 and TRBJ2-5, is DSGVTQTPKHLITATGQRVTLRCSPRSGDLSVYWYQQSLDQGLQFLIQYYNGEERAKGNILERFSAQQFPDLHSELNLSSLELGDSALYFCASSAYNNQETQYFGPGTRLLVL.

V is TRBV15 and J is TRBJ2-1; tentative D call: TRBD2 (6 bases). This CDR3 is built from 16 residues. Trimming shortened V by 0 bases and J by 1 base, and 10 bases separated the two germline ends. Germline V lookup: CDR1 LNHNV, CDR2 YYDKDF (reference sequence). CDR3 region: CATSRDSGGSYNEQFF. CDR3 DNA: TGTGCCACCAGCAGAGATTCCGGGGGTTCCTACAATGAGCAGTTCTTC.

This clone was observed once. The V call is TRBV2, the J call TRBJ2-7; TRBD1 might be the D (5 bases). CDR1 is SNHLY, CDR2 FYNNEI, per germline. CDR3 length: 17 residues. V lost 3 bases to trimming and J lost 3 bases, with 21 bases between them. CDR3 nucleotides: TGTGCCAGCAGTGATGTTCCTTTATGGACACAATTCTACGAGCAGTACTTC. This sequence encodes CASSDVPLWTQFYEQYF. The variable domain in full, with the rest retrieved from reference TRBV2 and TRBJ2-7, is EPEVTQTPSHQVTQMGQEVILRCVPISNHLYFYWYRQILGQKVEFLVSFYNNEISEKSEIFDDQFSVERPDGSNFTLKIRSTKLEDSAMYFCASSDVPLWTQFYEQYFGPGTRLTVT.

V is TRBV29-1 and J is TRBJ1-1; no reliable D call. The germline V gene encodes CDR1 SQVTM and CDR2 ANQGSEA. Trimming removed 7 bases from V and 4 bases from J, with 16 bases in between. The CDR3 consists of 13 residues. This CDR3 is CSAVRGISTEAFF. CDR3 DNA: TGCAGCGCCGTGCGGGGTATCAGCACTGAAGCTTTCTTT.

With respect to this clone: Other DNA sequences of this sample code for an identical CDR3. J is TRBJ1-4 and V is TRBV18; D is undetermined. Germline-derived CDR1 and CDR2 are KGHSH and LQKENI. V lost 0 bases and J lost 4, with 6 bases in between. The CDR3 has 14 residues. The CDR3 nucleotides are TGTGCCAGCTCACCACCAGGGCTTAATGAAAAACTGTTTTTT. It codes for CASSPPGLNEKLFF.

The J gene is TRBJ1-3, the V gene TRBV18, with unresolved D. Germline CDR1 is KGHSH and CDR2 is LQKENI. Trimming removed 2 bases from V and 0 bases from J, with 17 bases in between. The length of the CDR3 is 18 residues. The CDR3 spells CASSPMAHGEASGNTIYF. In nucleotides, the CDR3 is TGTGCCAGCTCACCAATGGCACACGGGGAGGCCTCTGGAAACACCATATATTTT.

V usage is TRBV6-1 and J usage is TRBJ2-7; 7 bases are a match to TRBD1. With 7 bases clipped from V and 3 bases from J, the junction kept 9 bases outside the gene matches. The CDR3 contains 14 residues. CDR1 is MNHNS, CDR2 SASEGT, per germline. This CDR3 reads CASNYRGDNYEQYF. Written as DNA, the CDR3 is TGTGCCAGCAATTACAGGGGCGACAACTACGAGCAGTACTTC.

V is TRBV18 and J is TRBJ2-3, with D perhaps TRBD2 (5 bases). Germline V lookup: CDR1 KGHSH, CDR2 LQKENI. Trimming shortened V by 1 base and J by 8 bases, and 10 bases separated the two germline ends. This CDR3 region has 13 residues. The CDR3 region is CASSPLLASTQYF. Here the CDR3 DNA reads TGTGCCAGCTCACCACTTCTAGCCAGTACGCAGTATTTT.

CDR3 bases: TGTGCCAGCAGCTCCTACCTCGGGACAGGGACCACTGAAGCTTTCTTT. As protein: CASSSYLGTGTTEAFF. The rearrangement links TRBV7-9 to TRBJ1-1; 9 bases are shared with TRBD1. J gave up 4 bases and V 4 bases, and 10 bases lay outside the gene matches. Germline CDR1 SEHNR, CDR2 FQNEAQ (reference sequence). CDR3 size: 16 residues.

This chain joins TRBV11-2 and TRBJ2-1; 10 bases are shared with TRBD2. Germline CDR1 is SGHAT and CDR2 is FQNNGV. Unmatched junction bases numbered 10, after V lost 5 bases and J lost 3 bases. CDR3 size: 17 residues. The CDR3 DNA is TGTGCCAGCAGCCGAAGCTATAGCGGGAGGTACTACAATGAGCAGTTCTTC. This codes for CASSRSYSGRYYNEQFF.

This rearrangement joins TRBV15 to TRBJ2-2; 8 bases fit TRBD2. This CDR3 spans 16 amino acids. Losses at the gene ends were 0 bases for V and 1 base for J; bases not matched to a gene: 1. Germline V gene sequence: CDR1 LNHNV, CDR2 YYDKDF (reference sequence). CDR3 protein: CATSRDLAGNTGELFF. Written as DNA, the CDR3 is TGTGCCACCAGCAGAGATCTAGCGGGGAACACCGGGGAGCTGTTTTTT.

This chain joins TRBV28 and TRBJ1-1; D remains unclear. Germline V gene data show CDR1 as MDHEN and CDR2 as SYDVKM. The CDR3 extends over 13 amino acids. V was clipped by 3 bases and J by 3 bases, with 8 bases between them. This CDR3 reads CASSLRQYTEAFF. The DNA of the CDR3 is TGTGCCAGCAGTTTGAGGCAGTACACTGAAGCTTTCTTT.

This clone was found once. V is TRBV28 and J is TRBJ1-5, with unresolved D. Germline values: CDR1 MDHEN, CDR2 SYDVKM. Trimming cost V 4 bases and J 4 bases, with 11 bases left between them. This CDR3 contains 14 residues. The CDR3 loop is CASSSDGSNQPQHF. CDR3 coding DNA: TGTGCCAGCAGTTCGGACGGATCGAATCAGCCCCAGCATTTT.

The rearrangement uses TRBV4-3 and TRBJ2-7, with 8 nucleotides matching TRBD2. Per germline, CDR1 LGHNA and CDR2 YSLEER. The CDR3 is 15 amino acids. J was trimmed by 1 base and V by 1 base; bases with no gene match: 3. The CDR3 region has the DNA TGCGCCAGCAGCCAAGGACTAGCGAATTCCTACGAGCAGTACTTC. The encoded protein is CASSQGLANSYEQYF.

The V call is TRBV4-3, the J call TRBJ2-5, with 7 bases matching TRBD2. Germline lookup yields CDR1 LGHNA and CDR2 YSLEER. V shed 4 bases and J 3 bases; nucleotides not matched to a gene: 11. The CDR3 sequence is 16 residues long. The CDR3 here is CASSPPGTIGEETQYF. In DNA form, the CDR3 reads TGCGCCAGCAGCCCTCCCGGGACTATCGGTGAAGAGACCCAGTACTTC.

This chain connects TRBV2 to TRBJ2-1; 8 bases agree with TRBD1. This CDR3 is 13 amino acids long. Germline CDR1 reads SNHLY; CDR2 reads FYNNEI. The ends lost 8 bases at V and 6 bases at J; junction bases unmatched: 6. CDR3 coding DNA: TGTGCCAGCGGGAGGACAGGGATCAATGAGCAGTTCTTC. Its protein is CASGRTGINEQFF. The entire variable domain, with the rest obtained from reference TRBV2 and TRBJ2-1, is as follows: EPEVTQTPSHQVTQMGQEVILRCVPISNHLYFYWYRQILGQKVEFLVSFYNNEISEKSEIFDDQFSVERPDGSNFTLKIRSTKLEDSAMYFCASGRTGINEQFFGPGTRLTVL.

This clone was seen a single time. This chain connects TRBV10-3 to TRBJ1-4; the D gene is possibly TRBD1 (6 bases). The V end lost 7 bases, the J end lost 1 base, and 7 bases lay between the germline ends. The CDR3 consists of 13 residues. CDR1 is ENHRY and CDR2 is SYGVKD in the germline V gene. CDR3 sequence (DNA): TGTGCCATCAAGGGGGGAACTAATGAAAAACTGTTTTTT. It translates to CAIKGGTNEKLFF.

This chain joins TRBV27 and TRBJ2-1; 7 nucleotides align to TRBD2. The CDR3 is 14 residues long. Germline CDR1 reads MNHEY; CDR2 reads SMNVEV (reference sequence). V shed 5 bases, J shed 6 bases, and the junction held 7 bases outside the gene matches. The CDR3 bases are TGTGCCAGCAGTCCCTTAGCGGGTGCCAATGAGCAGTTCTTC. This gives the protein CASSPLAGANEQFF.

This sequence joins TRBV5-1 and TRBJ2-7, with TRBD2 identical over 8 bases. Germline V gene lookup returns CDR1 SGHRS and CDR2 YFSETQ. V shed 4 bases and J 3 bases; nucleotides not matched to a gene: 6. CDR3 length: 14 amino acids. CDR3 sequence reads: CASSRTAGGYEQYF. In nucleotides, the CDR3 is TGCGCCAGCAGCCGCACGGCGGGAGGCTACGAGCAGTACTTC.

CDR3 coding DNA: TGCGCCAGCAGCTTGAGACCAGACTCTGGGGCCAACGTCCTGACTTTC. This translates into CASSLRPDSGANVLTF. The chain combines TRBV5-1 with TRBJ2-6; D unclear. Trimming took off 1 base at V and 0 bases at J, with 8 bases between the two ends. Germline V gene sequence: CDR1 SGHRS, CDR2 YFSETQ. The length of the CDR3 is 16 residues.

The chain recombines TRBV28 with TRBJ1-5; 9 bases agree with TRBD1. The germline gives CDR1 MDHEN, CDR2 SYDVKM. The V gene end was trimmed by 2 bases and the J gene end by 2 bases; junction bases not matched to a gene: 4. This CDR3 has 16 residues. The CDR3 here is CASSLNRGPGNQPQHF. The CDR3 region has the DNA TGTGCCAGCAGTTTAAACAGGGGGCCTGGCAATCAGCCCCAGCATTTT.